This TCR beta chain is drawn from a study of shared clonotypes between healthy human individuals. Study-wide points: Estimated richness was generally greater in naive than memory subsets. Rarefaction revealed incomplete sorted-subset sequencing despite large depth.

Here immunoSEQ multiplex PCR was the method, and the copy in TCRdb shows in-frame clones only, minus some. The sample records 2 million or so clones, over 85% being singletons. Unmatched junction bases numbered 11, after V lost 5 bases and J lost 4 bases. The CDR3 covers 19 residues. Germline assignment: CDR1 MNHEY and CDR2 SMNVEV (reference sequence). Regarding this clone: Its antigen is not identified.

It was CD45RO-negative cells, positively selected for CCR7, that made up naive CD8 cells, with terminally differentiated effector memory CD45RA+ cells excluded. The study enrolled healthy HIV-negative adults without recent acute infections or vaccinations as donors. The V gene is TRBV27, the J gene TRBJ2-1; 16 bases map to TRBD2. Sequenced: naive CD8+ T cells sorted from blood. The clonotype originates from a man in his late teens or twenties in good health. CDR3 DNA: TGTGCCAGCAGTCCGGGACTAGCGGGGGGGCCGCGTTTGTACAATGAGCAGTTCTTC. As protein: CASSPGLAGGPRLYNEQFF.